The 3 T cell receptor beta chains below were found in one sample sequenced in a study of T cells in Graves' hyperthyroidism and ophthalmopathy. Template material for amplifying TCR beta CDR3 regions consisted of RNA transcripts. A first-round RT-PCR of the TCR CDR3 used the HTBI primer set. Using its own MiXCR run on the multiplex PCR reads, TCRdb lists one record per CDR3 protein. The data show under 350,000 distinct CDR3 sequences, around 20% seen once. What was sequenced was blood. The receptors were gathered from a woman aged 45-60 years with Graves' hyperthyroidism.

Ten or more counts support this clonotype. V is TRBV6-1 and J is TRBJ1-5; D is perhaps TRBD1 (5 bases). The CDR3 has 15 amino acids. Germline CDR1 is MNHNS and CDR2 is SASEGT. Trimming shortened V by 0 bases and J by 6 bases, and 12 bases separated the two germline ends. The CDR3 nucleotides read TGTGCCAGCAGTGAAGCCGGGTCAGGGAGTCAGCCCCAGCATTTT. It specifies CASSEAGSGSQPQHF.

The V and J genes are TRBV6-1 and TRBJ1-4, with 9 bases aligning to TRBD1. The CDR3 length is 15 residues. J was trimmed by 8 bases and V by 3 bases; bases with no gene match: 7. Per the germline V gene, CDR1 is MNHNS and CDR2 is SASEGT. CDR3 residues: CASSDTGGAVEKLFF. The CDR3 bases are TGTGCCAGCAGTGACACAGGGGGCGCGGTAGAAAAACTGTTTTTT.

This clonotype was detected ten times or more. The V gene is TRBV20-1, the J gene TRBJ2-1, with D hard to call. The CDR3 contains 15 residues. V was shortened by 0 bases and J by 0 bases, with 9 bases between the two germline ends. The germline CDR1 and CDR2 sequences are DFQATT and SNEGSKA (reference sequence). The CDR3 DNA reads as TGCAGTGCTAGAGACTCCCCCTTCTCCTACAATGAGCAGTTCTTC. Protein product: CSARDSPFSYNEQFF.